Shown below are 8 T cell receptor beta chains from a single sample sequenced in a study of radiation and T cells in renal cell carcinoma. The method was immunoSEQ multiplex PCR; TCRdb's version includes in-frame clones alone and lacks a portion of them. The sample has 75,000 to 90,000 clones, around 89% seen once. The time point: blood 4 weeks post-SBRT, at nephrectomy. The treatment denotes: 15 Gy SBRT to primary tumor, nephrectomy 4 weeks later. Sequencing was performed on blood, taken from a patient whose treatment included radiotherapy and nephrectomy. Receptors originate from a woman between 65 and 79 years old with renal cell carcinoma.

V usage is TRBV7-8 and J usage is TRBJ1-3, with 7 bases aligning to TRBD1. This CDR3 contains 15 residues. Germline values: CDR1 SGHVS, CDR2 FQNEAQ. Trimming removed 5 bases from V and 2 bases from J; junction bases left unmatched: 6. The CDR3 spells CASSRTGMTGNTIYF. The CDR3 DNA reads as TGTGCCAGCAGCCGGACAGGCATGACTGGAAACACCATATATTTT.

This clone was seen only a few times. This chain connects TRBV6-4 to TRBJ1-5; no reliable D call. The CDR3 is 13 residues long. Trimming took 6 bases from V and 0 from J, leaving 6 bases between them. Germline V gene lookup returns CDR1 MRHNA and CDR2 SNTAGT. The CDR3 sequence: CASSSNSNQPQHF. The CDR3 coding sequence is TGTGCCAGCAGCTCAAATAGCAATCAGCCCCAGCATTTT.

CDR3 bases: TGTGCCAGCTTAGCACGGGCGGGCTATGGCTACACCTTC. It specifies CASLARAGYGYTF. This chain joins TRBV6-5 and TRBJ1-2; D is undetermined. The V end was cut by 8 bases, the J end by 4 bases, with 14 bases between. Germline lookup yields CDR1 MNHEY and CDR2 SVGAGI. The length of the CDR3 is 13 residues.

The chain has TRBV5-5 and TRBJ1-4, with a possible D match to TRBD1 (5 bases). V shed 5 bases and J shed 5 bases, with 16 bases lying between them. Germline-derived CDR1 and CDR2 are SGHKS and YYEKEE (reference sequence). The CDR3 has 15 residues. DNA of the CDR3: TGTGCCAGCAGAGGGACCCGGGACTCAAATGAAAAACTGTTTTTT. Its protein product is CASRGTRDSNEKLFF. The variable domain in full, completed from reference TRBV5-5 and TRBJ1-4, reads DAGVTQSPTHLIKTRGQQVTLRCSPISGHKSVSWYQQVLGQGPQFIFQYYEKEERGRGNFPDRFSARQFPNYSSELNVNALLLGDSALYLCASRGTRDSNEKLFFGSGTQLSVL.

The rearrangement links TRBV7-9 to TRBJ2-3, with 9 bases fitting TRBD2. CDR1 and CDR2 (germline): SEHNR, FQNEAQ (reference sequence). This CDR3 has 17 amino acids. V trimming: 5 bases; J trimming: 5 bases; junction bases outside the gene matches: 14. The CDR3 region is CASSPPRKAGGQDTQYF. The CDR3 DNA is TGTGCCAGCAGCCCTCCCCGAAAGGCGGGGGGGCAAGATACGCAGTATTTT.

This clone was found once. For the CDR3, the DNA is TGTGCCAGCAGCTTGGCCCGGACCGAGCAGTACTTC. It specifies CASSLARTEQYF. This chain links TRBV5-6 with TRBJ2-7; D ambiguous. The CDR3 extends over 12 amino acids. Trimming pared 0 bases from V and 6 bases from J, leaving 7 bases between. Germline CDR1 SGHDT, CDR2 YYEEEE.

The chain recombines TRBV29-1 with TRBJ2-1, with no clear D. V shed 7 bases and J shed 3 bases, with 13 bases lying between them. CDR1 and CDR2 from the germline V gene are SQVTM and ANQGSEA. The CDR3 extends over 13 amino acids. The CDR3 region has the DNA TGCAGCGACCTAACATGGGGCTACAATGAGCAGTTCTTC. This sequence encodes CSDLTWGYNEQFF.

CDR3 sequence reads: CASSPSPTGKGYGYTF. CDR3 DNA: TGTGCCAGCAGTCCATCTCCGACAGGAAAGGGATATGGCTACACCTTC. The chain has TRBV27 and TRBJ1-2; possibly TRBD1 for D (6 bases). Trimming cost V 5 bases and J 5 bases, with 21 bases left between them. The CDR3 spans 16 residues. The germline gives CDR1 MNHEY, CDR2 SMNVEV (reference sequence).